This T cell receptor beta chain was documented in a study of beta chain features in type 1 diabetes. Study overall: There was similarity between patients and healthy donors in age, gender and cell yields. Findings of the study overall: The question left open here concerned HLA type influencing TCRB rearrangement. TCRB CDR3s from Type 1 diabetes patients were moderately but significantly shorter in all four CD4+ subsets.

Every donor provided one heparinised blood draw, which averaged about 120 mL. Each of the sorted populations had a purity greater than 95%. With regard to this clone: The antigen remains undetermined.

Since all of the isolated RNA was reverse transcribed, expressed TCRB transcripts were what got sequenced. Using immunoSEQ multiplex PCR, the repertoire was profiled, and TCRdb retains in-frame clones only, with some absent. Seen here are about 300,000 clones, approximately 12% observed once, and the top ten hold over 0.014%. The V end lost 5 bases, the J end lost 5 bases, and 13 bases lay between the germline ends. Per the germline V gene, CDR1 is SGHNT and CDR2 is YENEEA. The CDR3 is made up of 14 amino acids. Sequencing used naive CD4+ T cells from blood. This sequence joins TRBV11-3 and TRBJ2-1; D unclear. This sequence was found in a woman between 18 and 29 years old with type 1 diabetes. The CDR3 protein is CASSPRTAHNEQFF. CDR3 sequence (DNA): TGTGCCAGCAGCCCGAGAACAGCCCACAATGAGCAGTTCTTC.